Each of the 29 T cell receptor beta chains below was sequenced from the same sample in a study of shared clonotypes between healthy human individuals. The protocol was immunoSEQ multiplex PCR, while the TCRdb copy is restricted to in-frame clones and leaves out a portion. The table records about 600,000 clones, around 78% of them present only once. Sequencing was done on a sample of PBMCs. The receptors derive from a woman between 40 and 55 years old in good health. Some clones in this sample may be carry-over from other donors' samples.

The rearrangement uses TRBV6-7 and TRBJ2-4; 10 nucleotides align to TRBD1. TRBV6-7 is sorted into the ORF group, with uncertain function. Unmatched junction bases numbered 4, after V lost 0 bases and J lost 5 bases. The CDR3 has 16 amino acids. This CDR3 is CASSYSPGQGENIQYF. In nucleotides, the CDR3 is TGTGCCAGCAGTTACTCCCCAGGACAGGGGGAAAACATTCAGTACTTC.

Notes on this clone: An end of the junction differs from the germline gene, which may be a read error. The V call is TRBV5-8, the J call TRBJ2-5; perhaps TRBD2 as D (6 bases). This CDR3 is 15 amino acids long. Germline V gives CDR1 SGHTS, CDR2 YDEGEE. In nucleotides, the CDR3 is TGTGCCGGCAGCTTGGGAGTGGCCGCGGGGGAGACCCAGTACTTC. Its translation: CAGSLGVAAGETQYF.

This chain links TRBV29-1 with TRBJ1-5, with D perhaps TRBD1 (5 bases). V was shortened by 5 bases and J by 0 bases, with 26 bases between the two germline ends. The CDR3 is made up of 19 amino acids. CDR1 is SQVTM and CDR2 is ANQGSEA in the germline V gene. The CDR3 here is CSVWGTPGQGNPSNQPQHF. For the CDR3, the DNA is TGCAGCGTTTGGGGGACCCCGGGGCAGGGAAATCCTAGCAATCAGCCCCAGCATTTT.

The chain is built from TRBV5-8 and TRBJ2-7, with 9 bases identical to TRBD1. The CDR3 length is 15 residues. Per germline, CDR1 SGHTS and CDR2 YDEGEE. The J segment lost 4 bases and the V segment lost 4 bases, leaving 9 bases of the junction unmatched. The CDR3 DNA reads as TGTGCCAGCAGCCAGGGACAGGGTGACTGGTACGAGCAGTACTTC. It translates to CASSQGQGDWYEQYF.

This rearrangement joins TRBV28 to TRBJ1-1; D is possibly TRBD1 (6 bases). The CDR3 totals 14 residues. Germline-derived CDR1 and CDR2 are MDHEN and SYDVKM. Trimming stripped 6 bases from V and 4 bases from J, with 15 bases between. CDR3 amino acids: CASSPLRGGTEAFF. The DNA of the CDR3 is TGTGCCAGCAGCCCACTCAGGGGAGGCACTGAAGCTTTCTTT.

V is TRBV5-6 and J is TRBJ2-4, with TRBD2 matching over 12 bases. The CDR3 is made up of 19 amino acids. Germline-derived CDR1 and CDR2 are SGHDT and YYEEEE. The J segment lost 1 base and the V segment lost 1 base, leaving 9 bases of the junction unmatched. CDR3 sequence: CASSLKLAGGPRAKNIQYF. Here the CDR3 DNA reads TGTGCCAGCAGCTTGAAGCTAGCGGGAGGGCCCAGGGCCAAAAACATTCAGTACTTC. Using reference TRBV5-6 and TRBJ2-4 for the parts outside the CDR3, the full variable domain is DAGVTQSPTHLIKTRGQQVTLRCSPKSGHDTVSWYQQALGQGPQFIFQYYEEEERQRGNFPDRFSGHQFPNYSSELNVNALLLGDSALYLCASSLKLAGGPRAKNIQYFGAGTRLSVL.

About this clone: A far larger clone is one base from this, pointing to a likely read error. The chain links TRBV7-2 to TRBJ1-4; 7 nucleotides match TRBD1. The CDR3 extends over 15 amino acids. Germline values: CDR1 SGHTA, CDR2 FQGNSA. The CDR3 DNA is TGTGCCAGCAGCTCAGGGGGGGAAACTAGTGAAAAACTGTTTTTT. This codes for CASSSGGETSEKLFF.

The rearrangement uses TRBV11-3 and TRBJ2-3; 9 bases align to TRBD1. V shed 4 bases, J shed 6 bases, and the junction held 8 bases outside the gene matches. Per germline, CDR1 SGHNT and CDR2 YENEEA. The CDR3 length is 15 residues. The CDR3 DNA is TGTGCCAGCAGCTCCGGACAGGGGTCTCGGGATACGCAGTATTTT. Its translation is CASSSGQGSRDTQYF. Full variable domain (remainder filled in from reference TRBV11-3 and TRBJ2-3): EAGVVQSPRYKIIEKKQPVAFWCNPISGHNTLYWYLQNLGQGPELLIRYENEEAVDDSQLPKDRFSAERLKGVDSTLKIQPAELGDSAVYLCASSSGQGSRDTQYFGPGTRLTVL.

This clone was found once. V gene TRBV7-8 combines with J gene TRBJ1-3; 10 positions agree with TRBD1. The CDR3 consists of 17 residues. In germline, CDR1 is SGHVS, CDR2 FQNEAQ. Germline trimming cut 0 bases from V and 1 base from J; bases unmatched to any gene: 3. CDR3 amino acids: CASSLARDRGSGNTIYF. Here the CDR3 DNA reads TGTGCCAGCAGCTTAGCGAGGGACAGGGGTTCTGGAAACACCATATATTTT.

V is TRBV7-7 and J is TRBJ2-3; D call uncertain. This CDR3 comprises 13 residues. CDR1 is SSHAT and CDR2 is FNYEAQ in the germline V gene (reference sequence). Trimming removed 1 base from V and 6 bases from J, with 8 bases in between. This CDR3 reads CASSLGFRDTQYF. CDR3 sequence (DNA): TGTGCCAGCAGCTTAGGTTTTAGGGATACGCAGTATTTT.

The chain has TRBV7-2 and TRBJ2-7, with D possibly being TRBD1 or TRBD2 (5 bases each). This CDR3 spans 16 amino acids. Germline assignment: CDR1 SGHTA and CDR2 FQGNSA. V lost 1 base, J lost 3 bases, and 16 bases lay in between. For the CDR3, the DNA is TGTGCCAGCAGCTTAGTTCCGGGGCTCCAAGTCTACGAGCAGTACTTC. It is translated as CASSLVPGLQVYEQYF.

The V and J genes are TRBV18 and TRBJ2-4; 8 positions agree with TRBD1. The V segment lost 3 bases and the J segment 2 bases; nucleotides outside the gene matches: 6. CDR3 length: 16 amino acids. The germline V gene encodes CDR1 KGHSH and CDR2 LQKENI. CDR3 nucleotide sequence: TGTGCCAGCTCACCTGGACAGGGTAGGACCAAAAACATTCAGTACTTC. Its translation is CASSPGQGRTKNIQYF.

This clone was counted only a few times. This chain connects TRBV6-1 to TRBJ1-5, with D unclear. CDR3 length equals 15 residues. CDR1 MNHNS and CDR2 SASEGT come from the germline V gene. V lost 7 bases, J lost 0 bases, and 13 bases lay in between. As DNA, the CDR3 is TGTGCCAGCACCCCTGAGGGATCTAGCAATCAGCCCCAGCATTTT. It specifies CASTPEGSSNQPQHF.

The CDR3 region is CASSLADTSGGQYF. CDR3 sequence (DNA): TGTGCCAGCAGCTTAGCTGACACTAGCGGGGGGCAGTATTTT. This chain uses TRBV7-6 with TRBJ2-3; 11 bases map to TRBD2. Trimming cost V 0 bases and J 11 bases; bases outside gene matches: 4. This CDR3 region has 14 residues. Looked up from germline, CDR1 is SGHVS and CDR2 is FNYEAQ. Combining the CDR3 with reference TRBV7-6 and TRBJ2-3 gives the whole variable domain GAGVSQSPRYKVTKRGQDVALRCDPISGHVSLYWYRQALGQGPEFLTYFNYEAQQDKSGLPNDRFSAERPEGSISTLTIQRTEQRDSAMYRCASSLADTSGGQYFGPGTRLTVL.

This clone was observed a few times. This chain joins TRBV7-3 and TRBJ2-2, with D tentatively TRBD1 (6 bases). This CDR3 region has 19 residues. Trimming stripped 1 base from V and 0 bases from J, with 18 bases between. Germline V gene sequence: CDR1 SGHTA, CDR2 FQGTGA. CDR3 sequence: CASSLSPPGQITNTGELFF. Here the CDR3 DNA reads TGTGCCAGCAGCTTAAGCCCCCCCGGACAGATTACGAACACCGGGGAGCTGTTTTTT.

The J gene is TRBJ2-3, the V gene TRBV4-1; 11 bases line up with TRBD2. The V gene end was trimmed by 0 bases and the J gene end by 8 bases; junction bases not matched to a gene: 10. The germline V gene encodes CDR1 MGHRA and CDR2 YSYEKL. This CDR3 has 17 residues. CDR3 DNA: TGCGCCAGCAGCCAAGAATGGACTAGCGGGCTTCTTGGTACGCAGTATTTT. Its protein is CASSQEWTSGLLGTQYF.

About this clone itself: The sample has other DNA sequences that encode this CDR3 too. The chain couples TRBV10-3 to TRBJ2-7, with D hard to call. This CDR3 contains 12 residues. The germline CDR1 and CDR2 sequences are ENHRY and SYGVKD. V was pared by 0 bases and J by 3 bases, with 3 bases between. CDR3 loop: CAISESDYEQYF. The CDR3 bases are TGTGCCATCAGTGAGTCGGACTACGAGCAGTACTTC.

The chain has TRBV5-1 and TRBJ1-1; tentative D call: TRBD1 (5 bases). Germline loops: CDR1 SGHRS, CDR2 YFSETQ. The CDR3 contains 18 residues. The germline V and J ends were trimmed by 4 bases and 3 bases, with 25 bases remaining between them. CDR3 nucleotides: TGCGCCAGCAGCGATCGAGACAGCTATGACCGGGTGTACACTGAAGCTTTCTTT. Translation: CASSDRDSYDRVYTEAFF.

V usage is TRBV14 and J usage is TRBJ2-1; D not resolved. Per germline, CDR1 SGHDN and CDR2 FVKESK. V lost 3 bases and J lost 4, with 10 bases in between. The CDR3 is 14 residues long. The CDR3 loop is CASSQMVRYNEQFF. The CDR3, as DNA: TGTGCCAGCAGCCAGATGGTGAGGTACAATGAGCAGTTCTTC.

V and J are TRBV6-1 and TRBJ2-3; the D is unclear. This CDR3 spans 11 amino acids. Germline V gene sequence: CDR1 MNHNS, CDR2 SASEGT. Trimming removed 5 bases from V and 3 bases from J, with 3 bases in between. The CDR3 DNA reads TGTGCCAGCAGTCCAACAGATACGCAGTATTTT. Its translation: CASSPTDTQYF.

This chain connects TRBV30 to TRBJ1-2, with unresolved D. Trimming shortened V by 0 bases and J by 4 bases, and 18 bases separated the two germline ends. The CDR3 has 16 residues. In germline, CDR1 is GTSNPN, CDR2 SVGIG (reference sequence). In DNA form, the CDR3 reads TGTGCCTGGAGTGTAAATGTCGGCAGCAAATCCTATGGCTACACCTTC. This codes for CAWSVNVGSKSYGYTF.

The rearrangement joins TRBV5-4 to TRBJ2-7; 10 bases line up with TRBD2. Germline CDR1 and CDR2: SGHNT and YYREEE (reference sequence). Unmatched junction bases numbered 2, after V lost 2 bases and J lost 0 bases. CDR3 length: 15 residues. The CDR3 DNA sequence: TGTGCCAGCAGCTTTACTAGCGGGGACTCCTACGAGCAGTACTTC. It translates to CASSFTSGDSYEQYF. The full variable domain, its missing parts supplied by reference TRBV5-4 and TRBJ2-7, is ETGVTQSPTHLIKTRGQQVTLRCSSQSGHNTVSWYQQALGQGPQFIFQYYREEENGRGNFPPRFSGLQFPNYSSELNVNALELDDSALYLCASSFTSGDSYEQYFGPGTRLTVT.

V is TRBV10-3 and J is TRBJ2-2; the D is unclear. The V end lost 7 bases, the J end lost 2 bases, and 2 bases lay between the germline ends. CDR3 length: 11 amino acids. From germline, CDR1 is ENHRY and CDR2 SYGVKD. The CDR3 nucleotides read TGTGCCATCACAAACACCGGGGAGCTGTTTTTT. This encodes CAITNTGELFF.

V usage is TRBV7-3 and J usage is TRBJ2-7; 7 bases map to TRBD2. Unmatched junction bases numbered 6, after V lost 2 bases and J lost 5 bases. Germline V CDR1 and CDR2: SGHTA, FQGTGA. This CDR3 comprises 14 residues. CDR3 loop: CASSLLREPDEQYF. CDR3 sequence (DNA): TGTGCCAGCAGCTTACTGCGGGAGCCTGACGAGCAGTACTTC.

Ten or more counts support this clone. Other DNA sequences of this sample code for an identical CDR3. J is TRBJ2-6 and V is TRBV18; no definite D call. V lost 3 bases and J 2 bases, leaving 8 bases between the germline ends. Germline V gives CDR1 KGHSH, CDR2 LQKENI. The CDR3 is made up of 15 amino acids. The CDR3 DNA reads TGTGCCAGCTCACCCGGAGTACCTGGGGCCAACGTCCTGACTTTC. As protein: CASSPGVPGANVLTF.

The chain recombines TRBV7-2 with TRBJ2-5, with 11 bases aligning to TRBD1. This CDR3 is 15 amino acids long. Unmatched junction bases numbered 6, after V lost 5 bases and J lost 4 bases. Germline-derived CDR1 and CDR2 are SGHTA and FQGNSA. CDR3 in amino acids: CASSLPGTGGETQYF. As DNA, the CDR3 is TGTGCCAGCAGCCTCCCTGGGACAGGGGGAGAGACCCAGTACTTC.

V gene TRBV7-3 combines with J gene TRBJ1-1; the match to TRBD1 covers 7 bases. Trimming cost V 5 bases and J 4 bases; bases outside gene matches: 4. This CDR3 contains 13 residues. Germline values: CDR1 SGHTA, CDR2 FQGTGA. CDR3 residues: CASSVTGSTEAFF. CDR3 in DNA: TGTGCCAGCAGCGTGACAGGGAGCACTGAAGCTTTCTTT.

For the CDR3, the DNA is TGTGCCAGCAGCCCCCCCCAGCTGCCCCAGCATTTT. Residues: CASSPPQLPQHF. The genes are TRBV5-8 and TRBJ1-5; D unresolved. The CDR3 sequence is 12 residues long. V was trimmed by 4 bases and J by 9 bases, leaving 11 bases between them. Germline CDR1 reads SGHTS; CDR2 reads YDEGEE.

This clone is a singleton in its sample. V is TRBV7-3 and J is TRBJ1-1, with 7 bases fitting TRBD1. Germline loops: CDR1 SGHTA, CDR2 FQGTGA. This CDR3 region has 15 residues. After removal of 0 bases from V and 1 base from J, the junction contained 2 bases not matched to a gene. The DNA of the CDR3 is TGTGCCAGCAGCTTAACAGGGACAGAGAACACTGAAGCTTTCTTT. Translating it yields CASSLTGTENTEAFF. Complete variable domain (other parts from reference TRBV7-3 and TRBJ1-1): GAGVSQTPSNKVTEKGKYVELRCDPISGHTALYWYRQSLGQGPEFLIYFQGTGAADDSGLPNDRFFAVRPEGSVSTLKIQRTERGDSAVYLCASSLTGTENTEAFFGQGTRLTVV.